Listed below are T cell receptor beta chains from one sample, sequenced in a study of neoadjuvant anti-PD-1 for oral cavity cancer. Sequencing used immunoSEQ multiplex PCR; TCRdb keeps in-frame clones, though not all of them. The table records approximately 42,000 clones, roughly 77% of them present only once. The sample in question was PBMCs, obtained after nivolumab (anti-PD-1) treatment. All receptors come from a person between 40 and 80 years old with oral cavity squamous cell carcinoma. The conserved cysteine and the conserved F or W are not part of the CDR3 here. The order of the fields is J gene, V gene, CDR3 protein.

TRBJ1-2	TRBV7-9	ASSFSDGDVMDGYT
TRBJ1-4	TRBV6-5	ASSYDRGTNEKLF
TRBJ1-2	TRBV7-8	ASSLGAGYFGYT
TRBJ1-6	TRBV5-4	ASRPTGESSPLH
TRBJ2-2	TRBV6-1	ASSPLAGASGELF
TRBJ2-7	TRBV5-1	ASSLNRYEQY
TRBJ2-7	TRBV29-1	SVRPGQSYEQY
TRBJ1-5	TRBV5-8	ASSLGTGVNQPQH
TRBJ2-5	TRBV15	ATSSDRAGGPGFETQY
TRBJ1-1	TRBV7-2	ASSLGRTEAF
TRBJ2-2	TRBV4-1	ASSQEWPGYTGELF